This paragraph reports one TCR beta chain. The data were obtained in a study of T cells in Graves' hyperthyroidism and ophthalmopathy. About the study: Once the initial diagnosis was made, peripheral blood was obtained before any treatment.

The J segment lost 6 bases and the V segment lost 9 bases, leaving 13 bases of the junction unmatched. Germline assignment: CDR1 LNHDA and CDR2 SQIVND (reference sequence). The CDR3 runs 15 residues. Used for diagnoses were clinical symptoms, serum thyroxine and TRAb, thyroid ultrasound and orbital computed tomography. TCR beta CDR3 region amplification was performed from RNA transcripts. The primer set for the first-round RT-PCR of the TCR CDR3 was HTBI. TCRdb independently ran MiXCR on the multiplex PCR reads; one entry per CDR3 protein. In the table there are about 640,000 distinct CDR3 sequences, less than 25% of which are singletons.

The source material was blood. The genes are TRBV19 and TRBJ2-2; TRBD2 agrees at 7 bases. The sequence was collected from a man aged 25-45 years with Graves' ophthalmopathy. In DNA form, the CDR3 reads TGTGCCAGCACCCGGGACTGGGGGGGTTCCGGGGAGCTGTTTTTT. Translation gives CASTRDWGGSGELFF. The full variable domain, rest sourced from reference TRBV19 and TRBJ2-2, is DGGITQSPKYLFRKEGQNVTLSCEQNLNHDAMYWYRQDPGQGLRLIYYSQIVNDFQKGDIAEGYSVSREKKESFPLTVTSAQKNPTAFYLCASTRDWGGSGELFFGEGSRLTVL.